This is a list of T cell receptor beta chains from one sample in a study of cytomegalovirus exposure and HLA in healthy donors. Sequencing was performed with immunoSEQ multiplex PCR; in TCRdb, only in-frame clones are kept and a portion is missing. The repertoire holds around 200,000 clones, with roughly 82% as singletons. The specimen was PBMCs. These receptor sequences come from a girl aged 2 to 9 in good health and CMV-seropositive. Both conserved end residues are part of each CDR3. Each record gives: V gene, clone size, J gene, D gene, CDR3 protein, CDR3 DNA. A D gene is named only where the DNA matches it firmly. Size is stated for part of the rows, as once, few or many counts, or as a class when the clone is expanded.

v_gene: TRBV7-8
abundance: NA
j_gene: TRBJ2-5
d_gene: TRBD2
CDR3aa: CASSLGTGGPTQETQYF
CDR3nt: TGTGCCAGCAGCTTAGGTACGGGAGGGCCGACCCAAGAGACCCAGTACTTC

v_gene: TRBV28
abundance: once
j_gene: TRBJ2-1
d_gene: TRBD2
CDR3aa: CASTGGAHSNEQFF
CDR3nt: TGTGCCAGCACCGGGGGGGCGCATTCCAATGAGCAGTTCTTC

v_gene: TRBV28
abundance: NA
j_gene: TRBJ1-1
d_gene: NA
CDR3aa: CASSLRSGWAEAFF
CDR3nt: TGTGCCAGCAGTTTAAGGTCAGGTTGGGCTGAAGCTTTCTTT

v_gene: TRBV4-1
abundance: NA
j_gene: TRBJ1-4
d_gene: NA
CDR3aa: CASSQGGLEKLFF
CDR3nt: TGCGCCAGCAGCCAAGGTGGGCTTGAAAAACTGTTTTTT

v_gene: TRBV5-4
abundance: NA
j_gene: TRBJ1-1
d_gene: TRBD1
CDR3aa: CASSHLDRDTEAFF
CDR3nt: TGTGCCAGCAGCCACCTGGACAGGGACACTGAAGCTTTCTTT

v_gene: TRBV7-2
abundance: NA
j_gene: TRBJ2-5
d_gene: TRBD1
CDR3aa: CAMDRELQYF
CDR3nt: TGTGCCATGGACAGGGAGCTCCAGTACTTC

v_gene: TRBV5-1
abundance: NA
j_gene: TRBJ2-1
d_gene: NA
CDR3aa: CASSSGSAYNEQFF
CDR3nt: TGCGCCAGCAGCTCGGGATCAGCATACAATGAGCAGTTCTTC

v_gene: TRBV7-2
abundance: NA
j_gene: TRBJ2-3
d_gene: NA
CDR3aa: CASSLNLAPDTQYF
CDR3nt: TGTGCCAGCAGCTTAAACCTAGCACCCGATACGCAGTATTTT

v_gene: TRBV28
abundance: NA
j_gene: TRBJ1-4
d_gene: TRBD1
CDR3aa: CASSLVGTGNEKLFF
CDR3nt: TGTGCCAGCAGTTTAGTTGGGACAGGGAATGAAAAACTGTTTTTT

v_gene: TRBV28
abundance: NA
j_gene: TRBJ2-1
d_gene: NA
CDR3aa: CASKFLGLTMNNEQFF
CDR3nt: TGTGCCAGCAAGTTTTTGGGACTCACTATGAACAATGAGCAGTTCTTC

v_gene: TRBV10-3
abundance: NA
j_gene: TRBJ2-7
d_gene: TRBD1
CDR3aa: CAIRQGAYEQYF
CDR3nt: TGTGCCATCAGACAGGGGGCCTACGAGCAGTACTTC

v_gene: TRBV30
abundance: NA
j_gene: TRBJ1-1
d_gene: NA
CDR3aa: CAWSALRGTEAFF
CDR3nt: TGTGCCTGGAGTGCTCTGCGGGGCACTGAAGCTTTCTTT

v_gene: TRBV6-1
abundance: NA
j_gene: TRBJ2-7
d_gene: NA
CDR3aa: CASSVGVYEQYF
CDR3nt: TGTGCCAGCAGTGTAGGAGTTTACGAGCAGTACTTC

v_gene: TRBV28
abundance: NA
j_gene: TRBJ2-4
d_gene: NA
CDR3aa: CASTQTGTKNIQYF
CDR3nt: TGTGCCAGCACTCAAACAGGAACCAAAAACATTCAGTACTTC

v_gene: TRBV5-8
abundance: NA
j_gene: TRBJ1-4
d_gene: TRBD1
CDR3aa: CASSLPGQGSEKLFF
CDR3nt: TGTGCCAGCAGCCTTCCGGGACAGGGCAGTGAAAAACTGTTTTTT

v_gene: TRBV7-2
abundance: NA
j_gene: TRBJ2-5
d_gene: TRBD2
CDR3aa: CASSRTSGRWETQYF
CDR3nt: TGTGCCAGCAGCCGGACTAGCGGGAGATGGGAGACCCAGTACTTC

v_gene: TRBV5-8
abundance: NA
j_gene: TRBJ1-2
d_gene: NA
CDR3aa: CASSLGYRPISNYGYTF
CDR3nt: TGTGCCAGCAGCTTGGGGTACAGACCGATATCTAACTATGGCTACACCTTC

v_gene: TRBV29-1
abundance: NA
j_gene: TRBJ1-6
d_gene: TRBD1
CDR3aa: CSVALGQGESPLHF
CDR3nt: TGCAGCGTTGCTTTGGGACAGGGAGAATCACCCCTCCACTTT

v_gene: TRBV15
abundance: NA
j_gene: TRBJ1-4
d_gene: NA
CDR3aa: CATSREGRGRPGEKLFF
CDR3nt: TGTGCCACCAGCAGAGAGGGGCGCGGAAGGCCGGGTGAAAAACTGTTTTTT

v_gene: TRBV2
abundance: NA
j_gene: TRBJ1-5
d_gene: TRBD1
CDR3aa: CASSRDREQPQHF
CDR3nt: TGTGCCAGCAGTCGTGACAGGGAACAGCCCCAGCATTTT

v_gene: TRBV5-4
abundance: NA
j_gene: TRBJ1-2
d_gene: NA
CDR3aa: CASSLLTVPGYTF
CDR3nt: TGTGCCAGCAGCTTATTGACAGTTCCTGGCTACACCTTC

v_gene: TRBV15
abundance: NA
j_gene: TRBJ1-2
d_gene: NA
CDR3aa: CATSRGGWQGGYTF
CDR3nt: TGTGCCACCAGCAGAGGGGGTTGGCAGGGAGGCTACACCTTC

v_gene: TRBV27
abundance: NA
j_gene: TRBJ2-1
d_gene: TRBD2
CDR3aa: CASISGAGEVYNEQFF
CDR3nt: TGTGCCAGCATTTCGGGAGCGGGAGAGGTTTACAATGAGCAGTTCTTC

v_gene: TRBV2
abundance: NA
j_gene: TRBJ2-5
d_gene: NA
CDR3aa: CASSEALLTGETQYF
CDR3nt: TGTGCCAGCAGTGAAGCGCTTCTTACGGGGGAGACCCAGTACTTC

v_gene: TRBV6-5
abundance: NA
j_gene: TRBJ1-3
d_gene: NA
CDR3aa: CASSYSQVTGNTIYF
CDR3nt: TGTGCCAGCAGTTACTCTCAGGTCACTGGAAACACCATATATTTT

v_gene: TRBV7-9
abundance: NA
j_gene: TRBJ1-2
d_gene: NA
CDR3aa: CASSLTGLATF
CDR3nt: TGTGCCAGCAGCTTGACAGGCCTGGCCACCTTC

v_gene: TRBV6-5
abundance: NA
j_gene: TRBJ1-1
d_gene: TRBD1
CDR3aa: CASSYLQGANTEAFF
CDR3nt: TGTGCCAGCAGTTATCTCCAGGGGGCGAACACTGAAGCTTTCTTT

v_gene: TRBV4-1
abundance: NA
j_gene: TRBJ1-1
d_gene: NA
CDR3aa: CASSQDRGEYTEAFF
CDR3nt: TGCGCCAGCAGCCAAGATCGGGGGGAGTACACTGAAGCTTTCTTT

v_gene: TRBV28
abundance: NA
j_gene: TRBJ1-5
d_gene: TRBD1
CDR3aa: CATIPQGALSNQPQHF
CDR3nt: TGTGCCACTATACCACAGGGGGCCCTTAGCAATCAGCCCCAGCATTTT

v_gene: TRBV5-4
abundance: NA
j_gene: TRBJ1-1
d_gene: NA
CDR3aa: CASSLEGSEAFF
CDR3nt: TGTGCCAGCAGCTTGGAGGGGTCTGAAGCTTTCTTT

v_gene: TRBV5-4
abundance: few
j_gene: TRBJ2-2
d_gene: TRBD1
CDR3aa: CASSTDRADTGELFF
CDR3nt: TGTGCCAGCAGTACCGACAGGGCGGACACCGGGGAGCTGTTTTTT

v_gene: TRBV30
abundance: NA
j_gene: TRBJ2-7
d_gene: NA
CDR3aa: CAWSGAGRLGEQYF
CDR3nt: TGTGCCTGGAGTGGCGCAGGTCGGTTGGGCGAGCAGTACTTC

v_gene: TRBV7-9
abundance: NA
j_gene: TRBJ2-1
d_gene: TRBD2
CDR3aa: CASSPGTSGFNEQFF
CDR3nt: TGTGCCAGCAGTCCGGGGACTAGCGGATTTAATGAGCAGTTCTTC

v_gene: TRBV19
abundance: NA
j_gene: TRBJ1-2
d_gene: NA
CDR3aa: CASSASRGGGDRYGYTF
CDR3nt: TGTGCCAGTAGTGCCTCCCGGGGGGGCGGCGATCGCTATGGCTACACCTTC

v_gene: TRBV5-8
abundance: NA
j_gene: TRBJ2-3
d_gene: TRBD2
CDR3aa: CASSLASGSTDTQYF
CDR3nt: TGTGCCAGCAGCTTGGCTAGCGGGAGCACAGATACGCAGTATTTT

v_gene: TRBV29-1
abundance: once
j_gene: TRBJ1-2
d_gene: TRBD1
CDR3aa: CSVGTSRGRGYTF
CDR3nt: TGCAGCGTTGGAACGTCCAGGGGGCGCGGCTACACCTTC

v_gene: TRBV9
abundance: NA
j_gene: TRBJ2-7
d_gene: NA
CDR3aa: CASSPLVGSEQYF
CDR3nt: TGTGCCAGCAGCCCCCTTGTTGGTAGCGAGCAGTACTTC

v_gene: TRBV19
abundance: NA
j_gene: TRBJ2-7
d_gene: NA
CDR3aa: CASSMGLAYEQYF
CDR3nt: TGTGCCAGTAGTATGGGACTCGCCTACGAGCAGTACTTC

v_gene: TRBV27
abundance: NA
j_gene: TRBJ1-2
d_gene: NA
CDR3aa: CASRFRFEGAYGYTF
CDR3nt: TGTGCCAGCAGATTCAGGTTCGAAGGGGCCTATGGCTACACCTTC

v_gene: TRBV7-9
abundance: NA
j_gene: TRBJ1-2
d_gene: NA
CDR3aa: CASSLAEYYGYTF
CDR3nt: TGTGCCAGCAGCTTAGCAGAGTACTATGGCTACACCTTC

v_gene: TRBV9
abundance: NA
j_gene: TRBJ2-3
d_gene: TRBD2
CDR3aa: CASSVETGGTQYF
CDR3nt: TGTGCCAGCAGCGTAGAGACGGGAGGTACGCAGTATTTT

v_gene: TRBV11-2
abundance: NA
j_gene: TRBJ2-1
d_gene: NA
CDR3aa: CASTSVRQASYNEQFF
CDR3nt: TGTGCCAGCACTTCCGTCCGCCAGGCCTCCTACAATGAGCAGTTCTTC

v_gene: TRBV9
abundance: few
j_gene: TRBJ1-1
d_gene: NA
CDR3aa: CASSVSGYSEAFF
CDR3nt: TGTGCCAGCAGCGTCAGCGGGTACAGCGAAGCTTTCTTT

v_gene: TRBV27
abundance: NA
j_gene: TRBJ2-7
d_gene: NA
CDR3aa: CASFLRKGAGEQYF
CDR3nt: TGTGCCAGCTTCCTTCGTAAGGGGGCGGGGGAGCAGTACTTC

v_gene: TRBV5-1
abundance: NA
j_gene: TRBJ1-2
d_gene: NA
CDR3aa: CASSLEPGVAYGYTF
CDR3nt: TGCGCCAGCAGCTTGGAACCGGGGGTGGCCTATGGCTACACCTTC

v_gene: TRBV6-6
abundance: NA
j_gene: TRBJ2-1
d_gene: NA
CDR3aa: CASSYDLTQNNEQFF
CDR3nt: TGTGCCAGCAGTTACGATCTGACACAAAACAATGAGCAGTTCTTC

v_gene: TRBV6-5
abundance: NA
j_gene: TRBJ1-2
d_gene: NA
CDR3aa: CASSYSERGAGGYTF
CDR3nt: TGTGCCAGCAGTTACTCGGAACGGGGCGCGGGAGGCTACACCTTC

v_gene: TRBV6-5
abundance: few
j_gene: TRBJ1-2
d_gene: TRBD1
CDR3aa: CASRGTGDPYGYTF
CDR3nt: TGTGCCAGCAGAGGGACAGGGGATCCCTATGGCTACACCTTC

v_gene: TRBV11-2
abundance: few
j_gene: TRBJ1-2
d_gene: NA
CDR3aa: CASSLAQENYGYTF
CDR3nt: TGTGCCAGCAGCTTAGCTCAGGAAAACTATGGCTACACCTTC

v_gene: TRBV4-2
abundance: NA
j_gene: TRBJ2-7
d_gene: TRBD1
CDR3aa: CASSRHDRGRLPYEQYF
CDR3nt: TGTGCCAGCAGCCGCCATGACAGGGGGCGCTTACCCTACGAGCAGTACTTC

v_gene: TRBV14
abundance: NA
j_gene: TRBJ2-7
d_gene: TRBD1
CDR3aa: CASSQATGTGAWQYF
CDR3nt: TGTGCCAGCAGCCAAGCAACCGGGACAGGAGCGTGGCAGTACTTC

v_gene: TRBV5-1
abundance: few
j_gene: TRBJ2-1
d_gene: TRBD2
CDR3aa: CASSAGTIRTNEQFF
CDR3nt: TGCGCCAGCAGCGCCGGGACTATACGTACGAATGAGCAGTTCTTC

v_gene: TRBV6-5
abundance: NA
j_gene: TRBJ2-7
d_gene: TRBD1
CDR3aa: CASSDRGNEQYF
CDR3nt: TGTGCCAGCAGTGACAGGGGAAACGAGCAGTACTTC